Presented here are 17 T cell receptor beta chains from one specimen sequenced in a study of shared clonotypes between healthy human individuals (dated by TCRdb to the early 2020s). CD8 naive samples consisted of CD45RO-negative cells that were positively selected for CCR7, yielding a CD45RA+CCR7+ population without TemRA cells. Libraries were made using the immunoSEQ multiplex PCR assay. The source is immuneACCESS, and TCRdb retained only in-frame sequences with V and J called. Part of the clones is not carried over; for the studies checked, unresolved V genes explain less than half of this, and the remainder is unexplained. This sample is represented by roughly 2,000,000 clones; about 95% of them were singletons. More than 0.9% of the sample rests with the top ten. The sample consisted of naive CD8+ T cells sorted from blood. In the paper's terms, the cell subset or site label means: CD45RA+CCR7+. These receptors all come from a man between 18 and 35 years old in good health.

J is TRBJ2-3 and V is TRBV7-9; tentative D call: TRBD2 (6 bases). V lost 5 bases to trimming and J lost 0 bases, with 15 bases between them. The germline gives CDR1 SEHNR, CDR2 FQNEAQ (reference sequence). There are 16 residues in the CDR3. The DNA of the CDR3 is TGTGCCAGCAGCCTGGTATCGGGACTTAGCACAGATACGCAGTATTTT. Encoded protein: CASSLVSGLSTDTQYF.

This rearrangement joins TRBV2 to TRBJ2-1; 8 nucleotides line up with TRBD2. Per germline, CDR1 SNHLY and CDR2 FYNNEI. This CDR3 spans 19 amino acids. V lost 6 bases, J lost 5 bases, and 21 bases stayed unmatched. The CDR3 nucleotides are TGTGCCAGCAGCCATACGTGGCGGGGGGCCTCCTTAGAACACAATGAGCAGTTCTTC. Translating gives CASSHTWRGASLEHNEQFF. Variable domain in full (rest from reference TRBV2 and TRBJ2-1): EPEVTQTPSHQVTQMGQEVILRCVPISNHLYFYWYRQILGQKVEFLVSFYNNEISEKSEIFDDQFSVERPDGSNFTLKIRSTKLEDSAMYFCASSHTWRGASLEHNEQFFGPGTRLTVL.

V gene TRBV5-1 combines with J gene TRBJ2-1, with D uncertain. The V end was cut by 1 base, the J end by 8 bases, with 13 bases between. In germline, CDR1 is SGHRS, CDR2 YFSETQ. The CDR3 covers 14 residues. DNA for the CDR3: TGCGCCAGCAGCTTGTACAGTTCCATCGATGAGCAGTTCTTC. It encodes CASSLYSSIDEQFF.

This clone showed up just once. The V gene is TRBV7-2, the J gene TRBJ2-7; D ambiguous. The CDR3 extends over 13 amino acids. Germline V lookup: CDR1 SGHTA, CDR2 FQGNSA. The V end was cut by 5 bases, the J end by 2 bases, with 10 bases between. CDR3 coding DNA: TGTGCCAGCAGCGTATACCTTACCTACGAGCAGTACTTC. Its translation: CASSVYLTYEQYF.

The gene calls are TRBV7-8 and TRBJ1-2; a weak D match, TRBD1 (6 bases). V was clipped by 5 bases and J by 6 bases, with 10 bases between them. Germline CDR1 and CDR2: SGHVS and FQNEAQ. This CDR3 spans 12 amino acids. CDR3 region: CASSPPGDGYTF. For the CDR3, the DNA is TGTGCCAGCAGCCCGCCAGGGGATGGCTACACCTTC.

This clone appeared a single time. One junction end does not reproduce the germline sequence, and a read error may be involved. CDR3 sequence: CASSPDVGNQETQYF. For the CDR3, the DNA is TGTGCTAGCAGCCCCGATGTGGGGAACCAAGAGACCCAGTACTTC. The chain employs TRBV7-7 and TRBJ2-5; D is unresolved. The CDR3 is 15 amino acids. CDR1 is SSHAT, CDR2 FNYEAQ, per germline (reference sequence).

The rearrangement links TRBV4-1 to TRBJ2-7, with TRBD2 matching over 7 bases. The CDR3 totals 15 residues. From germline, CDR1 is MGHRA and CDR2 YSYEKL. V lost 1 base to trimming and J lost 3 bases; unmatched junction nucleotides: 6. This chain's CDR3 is CASSQGASGLYEQYF. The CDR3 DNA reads TGCGCCAGCAGCCAAGGGGCTAGCGGACTCTACGAGCAGTACTTC.

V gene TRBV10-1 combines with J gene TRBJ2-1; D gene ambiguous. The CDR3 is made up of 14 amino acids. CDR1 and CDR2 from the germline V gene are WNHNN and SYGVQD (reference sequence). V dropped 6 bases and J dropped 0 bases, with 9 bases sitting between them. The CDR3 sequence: CASSFTNSYNEQFF. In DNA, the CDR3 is TGCGCCAGCAGCTTCACTAACTCCTACAATGAGCAGTTCTTC.

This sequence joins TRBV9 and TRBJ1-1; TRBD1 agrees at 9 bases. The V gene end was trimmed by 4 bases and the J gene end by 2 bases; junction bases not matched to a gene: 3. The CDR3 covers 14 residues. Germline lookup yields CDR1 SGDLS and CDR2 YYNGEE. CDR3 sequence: CASSSGQGNTEAFF. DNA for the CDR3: TGTGCCAGCAGCTCGGGACAGGGAAACACTGAAGCTTTCTTT.

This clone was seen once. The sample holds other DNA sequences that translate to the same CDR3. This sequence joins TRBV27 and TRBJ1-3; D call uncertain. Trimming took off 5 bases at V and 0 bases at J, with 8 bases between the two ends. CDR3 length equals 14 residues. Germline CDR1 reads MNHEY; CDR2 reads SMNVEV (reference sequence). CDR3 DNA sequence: TGTGCCAGCAGTCCCACCGGCTCTGGAAACACCATATATTTT. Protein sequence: CASSPTGSGNTIYF.

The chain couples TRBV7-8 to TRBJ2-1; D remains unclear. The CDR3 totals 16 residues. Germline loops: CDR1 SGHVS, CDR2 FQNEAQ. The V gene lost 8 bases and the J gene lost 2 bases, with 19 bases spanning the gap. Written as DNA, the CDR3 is TGTGCCAGCTCCCCCTTAACGGACGGAGCCTACAATGAGCAGTTCTTC. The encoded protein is CASSPLTDGAYNEQFF.

The CDR3 protein is CASSPGSTDTQYF. The CDR3 DNA reads as TGTGCCAGCAGTCCGGGGAGCACAGATACGCAGTATTTT. V and J are TRBV28 and TRBJ2-3; a weak D match, TRBD2 (5 bases). Germline CDR1 and CDR2: MDHEN and SYDVKM. The CDR3 has 13 residues. The V gene lost 5 bases and the J gene lost 0 bases, with 6 bases spanning the gap.

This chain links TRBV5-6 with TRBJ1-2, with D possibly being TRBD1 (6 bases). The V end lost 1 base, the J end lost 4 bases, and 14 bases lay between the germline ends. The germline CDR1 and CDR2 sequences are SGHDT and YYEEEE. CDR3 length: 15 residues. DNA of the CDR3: TGTGCCAGCAGCTTGTTCCTGGACAGCTCCTATGGCTACACCTTC. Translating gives CASSLFLDSSYGYTF.

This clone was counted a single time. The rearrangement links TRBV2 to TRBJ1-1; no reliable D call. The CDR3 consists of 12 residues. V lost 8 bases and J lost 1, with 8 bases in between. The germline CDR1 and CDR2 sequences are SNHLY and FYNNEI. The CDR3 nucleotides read TGTGCCAGCGGGAGGGCGAACACTGAAGCTTTCTTT. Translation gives CASGRANTEAFF. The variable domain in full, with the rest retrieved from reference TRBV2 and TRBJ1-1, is EPEVTQTPSHQVTQMGQEVILRCVPISNHLYFYWYRQILGQKVEFLVSFYNNEISEKSEIFDDQFSVERPDGSNFTLKIRSTKLEDSAMYFCASGRANTEAFFGQGTRLTVV.

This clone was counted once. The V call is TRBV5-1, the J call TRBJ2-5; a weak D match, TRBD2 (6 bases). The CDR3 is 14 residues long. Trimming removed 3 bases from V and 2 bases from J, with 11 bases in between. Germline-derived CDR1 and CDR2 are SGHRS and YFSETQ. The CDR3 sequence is CASSWEDGQETQYF. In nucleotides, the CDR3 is TGCGCCAGCAGCTGGGAGGACGGGCAAGAGACCCAGTACTTC.

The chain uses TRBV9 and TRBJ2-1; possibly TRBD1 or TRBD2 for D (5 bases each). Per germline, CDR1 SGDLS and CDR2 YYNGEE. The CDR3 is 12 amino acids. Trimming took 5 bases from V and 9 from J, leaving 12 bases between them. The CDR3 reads CASRGDGFEQFF. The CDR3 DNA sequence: TGTGCCAGCAGAGGGGACGGCTTTGAGCAGTTCTTC. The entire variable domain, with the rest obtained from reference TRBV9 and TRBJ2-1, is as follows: DSGVTQTPKHLITATGQRVTLRCSPRSGDLSVYWYQQSLDQGLQFLIQYYNGEERAKGNILERFSAQQFPDLHSELNLSSLELGDSALYFCASRGDGFEQFFGPGTRLTVL.

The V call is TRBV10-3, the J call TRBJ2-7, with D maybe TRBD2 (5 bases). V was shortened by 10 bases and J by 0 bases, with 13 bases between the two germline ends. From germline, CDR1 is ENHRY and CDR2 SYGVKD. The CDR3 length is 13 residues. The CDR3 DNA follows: TGTGCCAGCGATCCGAGCGGCTCCTACGAGCAGTACTTC. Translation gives CASDPSGSYEQYF.